These 22 T cell receptor beta chains share one sample of origin, sequenced in a study of T cells in Graves' hyperthyroidism and ophthalmopathy. Amplified regions were TCR beta CDR3 sequences from RNA transcripts. Primed by the HTBI set, a first-round RT-PCR was run on the TCR CDR3. TCRdb recomputed calls from the multiplex PCR reads with MiXCR, one row per CDR3 protein. The repertoire includes about 580,000 distinct CDR3 sequences, about 45% of them detected once, and more than 7.5% sits in the top ten. Sequencing input: peripheral blood or thyroid tissue (not recorded which). The receptors stem from a woman aged 18 to 35 with Graves' hyperthyroidism.

Concerning this clonotype: No conserved phenylalanine or tryptophan is present at the end of the CDR3, so a read error is the likely explanation. The chain joins TRBV7-2 to TRBJ1-6, with unresolved D. Germline values: CDR1 SGHTA, CDR2 FQGNSA. V was pared by 5 bases and J by 7 bases, with 18 bases between. This CDR3 has 16 residues. This CDR3 reads CASSHLRTAWNSPLHY. The CDR3 coding sequence is TGTGCCAGCAGCCACCTTCGAACCGCTTGGAATTCACCCCTCCACTAT.

Regarding this clonotype: This could be a read error, since a much larger clone is one nucleotide away. This sequence joins TRBV12-3 or TRBV12-4 and TRBJ1-4, with 8 bases lining up with TRBD1. This CDR3 has 16 residues. CDR3 loop: CASSFGQGTTNEKLFF. CDR3 coding DNA: TGTGCCAGTAGTTTTGGACAGGGAACAACTAATGAAAAACTGTTTTTT.

This clonotype has a count of ten or more. The rearrangement uses TRBV10-3 and TRBJ2-2; no reliable D call. The CDR3 has 18 amino acids. Germline CDR1 is ENHRY and CDR2 is SYGVKD. Trimming removed 3 bases from V and 0 bases from J, with 17 bases in between. CDR3 bases: TGTGCCATCAGTGATATTGCGACACCGATATCGAACACCGGGGAGCTGTTTTTT. It translates to CAISDIATPISNTGELFF.

This clonotype has a count of ten or more. CDR3 DNA: TGTGCCAGTAGTACACAGGGAAATAGCAATCAGCCCCAGCATTTT. Amino acid sequence: CASSTQGNSNQPQHF. V is TRBV19 and J is TRBJ1-5; tentative D call: TRBD1 (6 bases). This CDR3 region has 15 residues. The V gene lost 4 bases and the J gene lost 0 bases, with 10 bases spanning the gap. Germline V gives CDR1 LNHDA, CDR2 SQIVND (reference sequence).

This clonotype is a singleton in its sample. The V gene is TRBV29-1, the J gene TRBJ2-7, with D uncertain. The V gene's germline CDR1 is SQVTM and CDR2 ANQGSEA. The CDR3 sequence is 13 residues long. The V end lost 8 bases, the J end lost 1 base, and 15 bases lay between the germline ends. The CDR3 region has the DNA TGCAGCAGCCAAGGTACGGGTTCCTACGAGCAGTACTTC. Protein sequence: CSSQGTGSYEQYF.

This clonotype qualifies as medium-sized (0.01 to 0.1%). V gene TRBV20-1 combines with J gene TRBJ1-1; no reliable D call. The CDR3 has 13 residues. CDR1 DFQATT and CDR2 SNEGSKA come from the germline V gene (reference sequence). V gave up 3 bases and J gave up 3 bases, with 11 bases separating them. The CDR3 DNA is TGCAGTGCTAGGGGCGAAGGAGACACTGAAGCTTTCTTT. Translating it yields CSARGEGDTEAFF.

In regard to this clonotype: The junction does not match germline at one end; this may be a read error. The chain links TRBV5-1 to TRBJ2-7; 9 nucleotides agree with TRBD2. Germline CDR1 SGHRS, CDR2 YFSETQ. The CDR3 extends over 15 amino acids. Here the CDR3 reads CASSIGASGDYGQYF. The CDR3 coding sequence is TGCGCCAGCAGCATCGGGGCTAGCGGGGACTACGGGCAGTACTTC. Based on the CDR3 plus reference TRBV5-1 and TRBJ2-7, the full variable domain is KAGVTQTPRYLIKTRGQQVTLSCSPISGHRSVSWYQQTPGQGLQFLFEYFSETQRNKGNFPGRFSGRQFSNSRSEMNVSTLELGDSALYLCASSIGASGDYGQYFGPGTRLTVT.

This chain connects TRBV29-1 to TRBJ2-1, with D possibly being TRBD1 (7 bases). The V gene lost 3 bases and the J gene lost 3 bases, with 15 bases spanning the gap. This CDR3 comprises 15 residues. Per the germline V gene, CDR1 is SQVTM and CDR2 is ANQGSEA. CDR3 loop: CSVEAGGGYYNEQFF. The CDR3 coding sequence is TGCAGCGTTGAGGCAGGGGGAGGATACTACAATGAGCAGTTCTTC.

This clonotype showed up many times. The V call is TRBV7-9, the J call TRBJ1-5; D perhaps matches TRBD1 (5 bases). The germline V and J ends were trimmed by 5 bases and 7 bases, with 18 bases remaining between them. The CDR3 is 15 amino acids. Germline V gene lookup returns CDR1 SEHNR and CDR2 FQNEAQ (reference sequence). The DNA of the CDR3 is TGTGCCAGCAGCCCTGGCGGGGGAACATGGCAGCCCCAGCATTTT. It codes for CASSPGGGTWQPQHF.

This clonotype has at least ten counts. V usage is TRBV6-6 and J usage is TRBJ2-7; 7 bases map to TRBD2. This CDR3 region has 14 residues. The V segment lost 2 bases and the J segment 1 base; nucleotides outside the gene matches: 2. CDR1 and CDR2 (germline): MNHNY, SVGAGI (reference sequence). The DNA of the CDR3 is TGTGCCAGCAGTTACCCGGGACTATCCTACGAGCAGTACTTC. Amino acids: CASSYPGLSYEQYF.

At least ten counts were recorded for this clonotype. This chain connects TRBV12-5 to TRBJ2-7; D uncertain. Germline CDR1 is LGHNT and CDR2 is FRNRAP. V lost 3 bases and J 6 bases, leaving 9 bases between the germline ends. This CDR3 region has 12 residues. The CDR3 region has the DNA TGTGCTAGTGGTTTAAAACAAGGCGAGCAGTACTTC. Its protein product is CASGLKQGEQYF.

This clonotype came up many times. This chain links TRBV5-1 with TRBJ2-7; D might be TRBD1 (6 bases). The CDR3 is made up of 13 amino acids. The ends were cut back, 0 bases at V and 6 bases at J, with 10 bases in the middle. Germline CDR1 reads SGHRS; CDR2 reads YFSETQ. The CDR3: CASSLVVTGEQYF. For the CDR3, the DNA is TGCGCCAGCAGCTTGGTTGTGACAGGCGAGCAGTACTTC. The whole variable domain, remainder taken from reference TRBV5-1 and TRBJ2-7, is KAGVTQTPRYLIKTRGQQVTLSCSPISGHRSVSWYQQTPGQGLQFLFEYFSETQRNKGNFPGRFSGRQFSNSRSEMNVSTLELGDSALYLCASSLVVTGEQYFGPGTRLTVT.

This clonotype was observed a few times. Mismatch with germline at one junction end may stem from a read error. The chain employs TRBV7-7 and TRBJ2-5, with no clear D. The CDR3 extends over 14 amino acids. Germline values: CDR1 SSHAT, CDR2 FNYEAQ (reference sequence). The CDR3 region has the DNA TGTGCTAGCAGCTTAGACCACAACCGAGAGACCCAGTACTTC. As protein: CASSLDHNRETQYF. The full variable domain, in which reference TRBV7-7 and TRBJ2-5 provide the parts outside the CDR3, is GAGVSQSPRYKVTKRGQDVTLRCDPISSHATLYWYQQALGQGPEFLTYFNYEAQPDKSGLPSDRFSAERPEGSISTLTIQRTEQRDSAMYRCASSLDHNRETQYFGPGTRLLVL.

This clonotype has a handful of counts. The chain links TRBV11-3 to TRBJ2-3; 9 positions match TRBD1. The V and J ends lost 5 bases and 2 bases, in that order; junction bases with no gene match: 5. The length of the CDR3 is 15 residues. The germline CDR1 and CDR2 sequences are SGHNT and YENEEA. The CDR3: CASSRTQGATDTQYF. The CDR3 DNA sequence: TGTGCCAGCAGCCGAACACAGGGGGCCACAGATACGCAGTATTTT.

Notes on this clonotype: One junction end does not reproduce the germline sequence, and a read error may be involved. This chain links TRBV20-1 with TRBJ2-5, with 12 bases aligning to TRBD2. Germline values: CDR1 DFQATT, CDR2 SNEGSKA (reference sequence). This CDR3 region has 13 residues. The CDR3 reads CRALAGGQETQHF. In DNA, the CDR3 is TGCAGAGCTCTAGCGGGAGGGCAAGAGACCCAGCACTTC.

At least ten counts were recorded for this clonotype. The chain carries TRBV6-1 and TRBJ2-7; 9 bases align to TRBD2. Germline CDR1 and CDR2: MNHNS and SASEGT. The CDR3 sequence is 14 residues long. The V gene end was trimmed by 7 bases and the J gene end by 5 bases; junction bases not matched to a gene: 9. The CDR3 sequence: CASTLSGSRDEQYF. CDR3 bases: TGTGCCAGCACCCTTAGCGGGAGTCGGGACGAGCAGTACTTC.

This clonotype was seen only a few times. The rearrangement joins TRBV15 to TRBJ1-5; tentatively, D is TRBD1 (5 bases). Germline CDR1 is LNHNV and CDR2 is YYDKDF (reference sequence). The CDR3 covers 16 residues. V dropped 3 bases and J dropped 0 bases, with 12 bases sitting between them. This CDR3 is CATSRGGGDSNQPQHF. In DNA, the CDR3 is TGTGCCACCAGCAGGGGTGGGGGGGATAGCAATCAGCCCCAGCATTTT.

A single count supports this clonotype. V usage is TRBV2 and J usage is TRBJ1-2; 10 positions agree with TRBD1. CDR1 and CDR2 from the germline V gene are SNHLY and FYNNEI. The CDR3 sequence is 15 residues long. With V trimmed by 6 bases and J by 7 bases, 11 bases remained unmatched. CDR3 loop: CASRRTSGTGVGYTF. DNA of the CDR3: TGTGCCAGCAGACGGACTAGCGGGACAGGGGTTGGCTACACCTTC.

The rearrangement uses TRBV29-1 and TRBJ1-1, with a tentative D call TRBD1 (5 bases). CDR1 and CDR2 (germline): SQVTM, ANQGSEA. The CDR3 consists of 10 residues. Between the trimmed V and J ends, which lost 5 bases and 7 bases, there was a span of 8 bases. The CDR3 DNA is TGCAGCGTTCTAACAGGTGAAGCTTTCTTT. This encodes CSVLTGEAFF.

This clonotype was picked up many times. This chain joins TRBV7-2 and TRBJ1-2, with D hard to call. The CDR3 contains 16 residues. CDR1 is SGHTA and CDR2 is FQGNSA in the germline V gene. V was shortened by 7 bases and J by 3 bases, with 21 bases between the two germline ends. The CDR3 reads CASTPSSGGSHYGYTF. CDR3 in DNA: TGTGCCAGCACACCCTCTAGCGGCGGGTCCCACTATGGCTACACCTTC.

The J gene is TRBJ2-7, the V gene TRBV7-2; 7 nucleotides line up with TRBD2. V shed 4 bases and J 2 bases; nucleotides not matched to a gene: 11. The CDR3 has 16 residues. Germline assignment: CDR1 SGHTA and CDR2 FQGNSA. The CDR3 DNA sequence: TGTGCCAGCAGCTCAACCCTGGCGGGAGTCCCCTACGAGCAGTACTTC. This encodes CASSSTLAGVPYEQYF.

This clonotype was recorded a few times. The rearrangement joins TRBV13 to TRBJ2-7, with 7 bases identical to TRBD1. V gave up 8 bases and J gave up 1 base; unmatched junction bases: 14. CDR3 length: 16 amino acids. Germline assignment: CDR1 PRHDT and CDR2 FYEKMQ (reference sequence). In DNA, the CDR3 is TGTGCCAGCTCACTATCCGGGACAGTCCTATCCTACGAGCAGTACTTC. Amino acid sequence: CASSLSGTVLSYEQYF.